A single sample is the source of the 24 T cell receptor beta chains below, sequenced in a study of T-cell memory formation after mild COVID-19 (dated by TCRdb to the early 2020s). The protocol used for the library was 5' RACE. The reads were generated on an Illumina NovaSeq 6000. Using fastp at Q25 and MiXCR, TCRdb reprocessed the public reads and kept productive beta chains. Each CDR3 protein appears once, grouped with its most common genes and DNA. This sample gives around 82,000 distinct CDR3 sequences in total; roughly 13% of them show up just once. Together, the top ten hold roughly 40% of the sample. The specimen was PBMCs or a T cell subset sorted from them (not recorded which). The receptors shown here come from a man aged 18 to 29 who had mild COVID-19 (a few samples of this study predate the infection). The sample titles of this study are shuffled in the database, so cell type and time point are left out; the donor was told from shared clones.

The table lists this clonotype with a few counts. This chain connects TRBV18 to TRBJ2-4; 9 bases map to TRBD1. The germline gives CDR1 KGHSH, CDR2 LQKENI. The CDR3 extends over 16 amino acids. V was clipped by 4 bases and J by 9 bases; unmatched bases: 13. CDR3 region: CASSLSGTGSLGIQYF. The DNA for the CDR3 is TGTGCCAGCTCACTTTCCGGGACAGGGTCCTTGGGCATTCAGTACTTC. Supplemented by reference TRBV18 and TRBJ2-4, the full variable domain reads NAGVMQNPRHLVRRRGQEARLRCSPMKGHSHVYWYRQLPEEGLKFMVYLQKENIIDESGMPKERFSAEFPKEGPSILRIQQVVRGDSAAYFCASSLSGTGSLGIQYFGAGTRLSVL.

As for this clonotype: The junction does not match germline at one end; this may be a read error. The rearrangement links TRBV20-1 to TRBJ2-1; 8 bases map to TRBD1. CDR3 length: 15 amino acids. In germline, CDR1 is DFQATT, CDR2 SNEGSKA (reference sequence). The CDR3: CSARDNRGSYNEQFF. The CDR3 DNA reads TGCAGTGCTCGAGACAACAGGGGGTCCTACAATGAGCAGTTCTTC.

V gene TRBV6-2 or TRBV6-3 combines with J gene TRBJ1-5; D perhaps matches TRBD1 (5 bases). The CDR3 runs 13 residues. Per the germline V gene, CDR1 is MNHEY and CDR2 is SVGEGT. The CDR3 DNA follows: TGTGCTTCGAAAGACAGTTTCAATCAGCCCCAGCATTTT. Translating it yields CASKDSFNQPQHF.

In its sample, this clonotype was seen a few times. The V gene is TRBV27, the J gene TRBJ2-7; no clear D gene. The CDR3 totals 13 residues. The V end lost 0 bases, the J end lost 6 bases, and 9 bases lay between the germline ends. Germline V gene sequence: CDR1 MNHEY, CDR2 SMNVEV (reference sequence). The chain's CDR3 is CASSLSFLAEQYF. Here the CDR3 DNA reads TGTGCCAGCAGTTTATCTTTCTTGGCCGAGCAGTACTTC.

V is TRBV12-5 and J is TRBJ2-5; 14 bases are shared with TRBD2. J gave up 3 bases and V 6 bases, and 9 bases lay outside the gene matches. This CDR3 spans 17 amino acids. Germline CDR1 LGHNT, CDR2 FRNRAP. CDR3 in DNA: TGTGCTAGTGGCCCGGGACTAGCGGGGGCGATGGAAGAGACCCAGTACTTC. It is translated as CASGPGLAGAMEETQYF.

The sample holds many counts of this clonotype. CDR3 DNA sequence: TGTGCCAGCAGTATTCTGACGGTGAACTATGGCTACACCTTC. This translates into CASSILTVNYGYTF. The rearrangement uses TRBV12-3 or TRBV12-4 and TRBJ1-2; D is ambiguous. V lost 5 bases and J lost 2, with 12 bases in between. The CDR3 runs 14 residues.

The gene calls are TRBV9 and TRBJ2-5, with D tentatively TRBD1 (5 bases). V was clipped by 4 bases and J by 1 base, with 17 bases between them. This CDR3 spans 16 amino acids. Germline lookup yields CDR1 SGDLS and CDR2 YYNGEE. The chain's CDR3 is CASSSPQGWGQETQYF. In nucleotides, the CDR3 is TGTGCCAGCAGCTCACCTCAGGGATGGGGCCAAGAGACCCAGTACTTC.

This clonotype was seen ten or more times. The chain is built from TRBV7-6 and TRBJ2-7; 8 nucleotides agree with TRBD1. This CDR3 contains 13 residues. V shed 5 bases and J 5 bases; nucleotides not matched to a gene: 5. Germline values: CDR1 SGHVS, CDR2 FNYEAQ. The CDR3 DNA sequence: TGTGCCAGCAGCCCAGGACAGGGCGACGAGCAGTACTTC. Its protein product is CASSPGQGDEQYF.

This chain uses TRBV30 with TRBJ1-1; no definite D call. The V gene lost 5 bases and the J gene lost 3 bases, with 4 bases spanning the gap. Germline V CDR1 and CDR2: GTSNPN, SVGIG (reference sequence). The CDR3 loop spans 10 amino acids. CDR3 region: CAWSDTEAFF. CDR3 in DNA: TGTGCCTGGTCGGACACTGAAGCTTTCTTT. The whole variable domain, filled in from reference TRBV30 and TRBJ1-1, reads SQTIHQWPATLVQPVGSPLSLECTVEGTSNPNLYWYRQAAGRGLQLLFYSVGIGQISSEVPQNLSASRPQDRQFILSSKKLLLSDSGFYLCAWSDTEAFFGQGTRLTVV.

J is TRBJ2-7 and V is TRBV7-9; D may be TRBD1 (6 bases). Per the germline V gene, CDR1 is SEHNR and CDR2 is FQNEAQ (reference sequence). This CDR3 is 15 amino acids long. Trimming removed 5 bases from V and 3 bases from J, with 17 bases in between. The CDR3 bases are TGTGCCAGCAGCCCGGACAGAGGCTTTTTCTACGAGCAGTACTTC. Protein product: CASSPDRGFFYEQYF.

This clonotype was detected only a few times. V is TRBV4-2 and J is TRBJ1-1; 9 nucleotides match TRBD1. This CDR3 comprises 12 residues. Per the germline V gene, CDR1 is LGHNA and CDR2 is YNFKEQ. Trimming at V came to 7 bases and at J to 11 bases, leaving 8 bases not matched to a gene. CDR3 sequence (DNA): TGTGCCAGCACCCTGGAACAGGGGGCCGCTTTCTTT. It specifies CASTLEQGAAFF.

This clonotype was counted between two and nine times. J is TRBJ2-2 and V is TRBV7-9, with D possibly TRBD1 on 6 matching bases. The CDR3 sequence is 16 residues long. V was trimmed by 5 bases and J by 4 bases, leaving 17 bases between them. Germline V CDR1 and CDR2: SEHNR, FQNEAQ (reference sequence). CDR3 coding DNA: TGTGCCAGCAGCCAGACGACAGGACGGAGCACCGGGGAGCTGTTTTTT. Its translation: CASSQTTGRSTGELFF. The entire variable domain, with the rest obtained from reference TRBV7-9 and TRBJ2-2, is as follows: DTGVSQNPRHKITKRGQNVTFRCDPISEHNRLYWYRQTLGQGPEFLTYFQNEAQLEKSRLLSDRFSAERPKGSFSTLEIQRTEQGDSAMYLCASSQTTGRSTGELFFGEGSRLTVL.

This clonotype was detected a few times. CDR3 loop: CASSEVLAGAQETQYF. In DNA, the CDR3 is TGTGCCAGCAGTGAAGTTCTAGCGGGGGCCCAAGAGACCCAGTACTTC. V gene TRBV2 combines with J gene TRBJ2-5; 10 bases match TRBD2. V was pared by 1 base and J by 1 base, with 3 bases of the junction left unmatched. Germline values: CDR1 SNHLY, CDR2 FYNNEI. This CDR3 comprises 16 residues.

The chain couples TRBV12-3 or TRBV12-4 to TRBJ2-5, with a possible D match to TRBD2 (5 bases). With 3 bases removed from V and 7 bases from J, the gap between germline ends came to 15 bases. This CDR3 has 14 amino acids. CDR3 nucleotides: TGTGCCAGCAGTTTTGGGCTAGCCCGAAGGACCCAGTACTTC. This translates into CASSFGLARRTQYF.

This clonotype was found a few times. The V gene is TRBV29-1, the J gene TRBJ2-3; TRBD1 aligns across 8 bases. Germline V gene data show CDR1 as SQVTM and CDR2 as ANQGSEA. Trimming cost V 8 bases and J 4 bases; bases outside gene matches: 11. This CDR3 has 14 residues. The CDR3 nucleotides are TGCAGCTCCCGACCCGGACAGGGATCAGATACGCAGTATTTT. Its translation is CSSRPGQGSDTQYF.

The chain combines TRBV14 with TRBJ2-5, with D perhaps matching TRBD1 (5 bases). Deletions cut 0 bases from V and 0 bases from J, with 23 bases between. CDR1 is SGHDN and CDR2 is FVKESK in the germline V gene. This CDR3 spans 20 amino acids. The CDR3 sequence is CASSQDVPDKGPWYQETQYF. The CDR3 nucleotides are TGTGCCAGCAGCCAAGATGTCCCGGACAAGGGCCCCTGGTACCAAGAGACCCAGTACTTC.

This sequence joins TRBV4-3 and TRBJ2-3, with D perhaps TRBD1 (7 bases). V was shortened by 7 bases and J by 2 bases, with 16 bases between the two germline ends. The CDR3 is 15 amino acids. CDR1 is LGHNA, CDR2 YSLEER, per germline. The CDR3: CASTQEGADTDTQYF. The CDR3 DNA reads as TGCGCCAGCACCCAGGAGGGGGCGGACACAGATACGCAGTATTTT.

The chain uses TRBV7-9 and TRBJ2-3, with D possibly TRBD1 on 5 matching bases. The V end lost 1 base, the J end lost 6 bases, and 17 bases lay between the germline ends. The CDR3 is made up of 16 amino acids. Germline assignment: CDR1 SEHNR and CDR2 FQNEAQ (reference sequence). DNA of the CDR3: TGTGCCAGCAGCTTAGTTGGACCCAAGGGGATCGATACGCAGTATTTT. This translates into CASSLVGPKGIDTQYF.

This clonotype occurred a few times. The CDR3 here is CASSLLAGISTDTQYF. The DNA for the CDR3 is TGTGCCAGCAGCTTATTGGCCGGGATAAGCACAGATACGCAGTATTTT. The chain carries TRBV7-3 and TRBJ2-3; perhaps TRBD2 as D (5 bases). The germline CDR1 and CDR2 sequences are SGHTA and FQGTGA. Trimming shortened V by 2 bases and J by 0 bases, and 12 bases separated the two germline ends. The CDR3 has 16 residues.

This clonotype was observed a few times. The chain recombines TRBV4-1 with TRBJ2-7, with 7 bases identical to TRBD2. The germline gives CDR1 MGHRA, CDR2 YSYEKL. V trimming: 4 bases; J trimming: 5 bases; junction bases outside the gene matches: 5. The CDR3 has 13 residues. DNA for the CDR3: TGCGCCAGCAGCCCGGTGGGAGGGGACGAGCAGTACTTC. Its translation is CASSPVGGDEQYF.

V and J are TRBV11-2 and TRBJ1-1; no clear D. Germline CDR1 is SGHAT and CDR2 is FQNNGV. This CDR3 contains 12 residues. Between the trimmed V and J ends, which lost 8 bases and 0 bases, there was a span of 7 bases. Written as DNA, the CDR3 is TGTGCCAGCGGTAGGCTGAACACTGAAGCTTTCTTT. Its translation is CASGRLNTEAFF.

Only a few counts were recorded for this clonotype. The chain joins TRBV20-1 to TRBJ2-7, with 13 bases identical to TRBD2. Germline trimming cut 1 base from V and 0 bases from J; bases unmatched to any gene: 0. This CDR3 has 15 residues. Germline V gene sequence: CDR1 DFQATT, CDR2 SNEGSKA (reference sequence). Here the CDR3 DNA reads TGCAGTGCTAGAGGGACTAGCGGGGGCTCCTACGAGCAGTACGTC. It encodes CSARGTSGGSYEQYV.

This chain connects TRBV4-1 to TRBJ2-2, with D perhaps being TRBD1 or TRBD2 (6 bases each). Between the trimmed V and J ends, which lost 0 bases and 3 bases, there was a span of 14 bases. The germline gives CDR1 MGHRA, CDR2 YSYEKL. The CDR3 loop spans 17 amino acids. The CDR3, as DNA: TGCGCCAGCAGCCAAGAAAGGACGGGGGCTTACACCGGGGAGCTGTTTTTT. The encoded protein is CASSQERTGAYTGELFF.

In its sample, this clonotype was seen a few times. The CDR3 DNA sequence: TGTGCCAGCAGCTACAGGACGCACGAGCAGTACTTC. It yields the protein CASSYRTHEQYF. The rearrangement links TRBV7-2 to TRBJ2-7; D is possibly TRBD1 (5 bases). The CDR3 is 12 residues long. The ends were cut back, 4 bases at V and 5 bases at J, with 9 bases in the middle. The germline CDR1 and CDR2 sequences are SGHTA and FQGNSA.